This T cell receptor (beta chain) was captured in a study of blood T cell repertoires in COVID-19. On the study more broadly: COVID-19 samples collected from the United States, Italy and Spain covered acute and convalescent phases.

The CDR3 consists of 17 residues. V was shortened by 4 bases and J by 0 bases, with 16 bases between the two germline ends. CDR1 is SNHLY, CDR2 FYNNEI, per germline. The table came from immunoSEQ multiplex PCR; TCRdb's copy has only in-frame clones and leaves some out. The sample carries 160,000 or so clones, approximately 95% recorded once. This sequence was found in a woman aged 60-70 years with COVID-19, enrolled during active disease. The chain carries TRBV2 and TRBJ1-3; D is perhaps TRBD1 (6 bases). The sequenced material came from peripheral blood. This chain's CDR3 is CASSATGRGSSGNTIYF. Here the CDR3 DNA reads TGTGCCAGCAGTGCGACAGGCCGTGGGAGCTCTGGAAACACCATATATTTT.